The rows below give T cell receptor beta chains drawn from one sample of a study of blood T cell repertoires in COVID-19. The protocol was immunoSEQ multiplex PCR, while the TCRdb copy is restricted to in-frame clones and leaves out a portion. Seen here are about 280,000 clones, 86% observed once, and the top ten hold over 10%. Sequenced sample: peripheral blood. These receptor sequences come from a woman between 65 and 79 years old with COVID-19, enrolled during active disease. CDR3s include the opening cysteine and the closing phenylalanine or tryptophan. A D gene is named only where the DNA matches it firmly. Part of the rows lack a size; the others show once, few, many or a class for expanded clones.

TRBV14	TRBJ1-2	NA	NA	CASSQFSDSNYGYTF	TGTGCCAGCAGCCAGTTTAGTGATTCAAACTATGGCTACACCTTC
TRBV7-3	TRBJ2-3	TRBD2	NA	CASSPTSGGADTQYF	TGTGCCAGCAGCCCTACTAGCGGGGGGGCAGATACGCAGTATTTT
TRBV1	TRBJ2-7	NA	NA	CTSSPQGGLAGASYEQYF	TGCACCAGCAGCCCCCAAGGCGGACTAGCGGGGGCCTCCTACGAGCAGTACTTC
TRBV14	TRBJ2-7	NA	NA	CASSQDPPPGQLPPYEQYF	TGTGCCAGCAGCCAAGATCCACCCCCAGGACAGTTGCCACCCTACGAGCAGTACTTC
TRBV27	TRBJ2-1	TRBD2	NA	CASSWAGGQSYNEQFF	TGTGCCAGCAGTTGGGCGGGGGGTCAATCCTACAATGAGCAGTTCTTC
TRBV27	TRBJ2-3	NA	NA	CASSLFSGRDTFTDTQYF	TGTGCCAGCAGTTTATTTTCCGGCCGGGACACCTTCACAGATACGCAGTATTTT
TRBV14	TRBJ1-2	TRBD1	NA	CASSQDRRGSPYGYTF	TGTGCCAGCAGCCAAGATCGCAGGGGGAGCCCTTATGGCTACACCTTC
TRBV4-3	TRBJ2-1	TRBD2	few	CASSPGLAGYNEQFF	TGCGCCAGCAGCCCGGGACTAGCGGGCTACAATGAGCAGTTCTTC
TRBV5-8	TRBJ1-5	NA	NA	CASSTKQALGRYSNQPQHF	TGTGCCAGCAGCACTAAACAGGCCCTCGGGCGGTATAGCAATCAGCCCCAGCATTTT
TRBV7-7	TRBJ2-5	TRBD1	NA	CASSKGQGRQETQYF	TGTGCCAGCAGCAAAGGACAGGGAAGACAAGAGACCCAGTACTTC